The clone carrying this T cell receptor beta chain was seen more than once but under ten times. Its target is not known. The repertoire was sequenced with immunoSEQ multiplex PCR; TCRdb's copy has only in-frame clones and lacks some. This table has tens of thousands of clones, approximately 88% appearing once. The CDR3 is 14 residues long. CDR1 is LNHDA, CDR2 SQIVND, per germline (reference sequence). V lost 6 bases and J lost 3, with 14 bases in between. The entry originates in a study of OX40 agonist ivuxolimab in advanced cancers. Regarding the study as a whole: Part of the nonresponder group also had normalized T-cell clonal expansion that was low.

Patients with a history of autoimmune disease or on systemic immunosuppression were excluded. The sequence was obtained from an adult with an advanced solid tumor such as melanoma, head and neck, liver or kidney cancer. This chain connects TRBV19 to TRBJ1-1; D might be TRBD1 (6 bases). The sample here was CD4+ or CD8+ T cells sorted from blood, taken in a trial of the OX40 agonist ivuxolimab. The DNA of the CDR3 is TGTGCCAGTAGCATGGACAGAAGGTACACTGAAGCTTTCTTT. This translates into CASSMDRRYTEAFF.